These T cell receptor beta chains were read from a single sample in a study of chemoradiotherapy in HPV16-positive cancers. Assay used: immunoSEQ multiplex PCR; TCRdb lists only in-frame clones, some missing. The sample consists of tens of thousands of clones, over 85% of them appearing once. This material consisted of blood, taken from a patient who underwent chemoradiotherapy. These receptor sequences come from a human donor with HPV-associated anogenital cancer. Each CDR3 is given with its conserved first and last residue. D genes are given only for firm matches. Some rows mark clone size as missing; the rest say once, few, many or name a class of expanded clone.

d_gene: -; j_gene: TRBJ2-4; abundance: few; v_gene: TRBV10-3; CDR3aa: CAISDRQGSGVKNIQYF; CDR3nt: TGTGCCATCAGTGACAGGCAAGGAAGTGGGGTCAAAAACATTCAGTACTTC
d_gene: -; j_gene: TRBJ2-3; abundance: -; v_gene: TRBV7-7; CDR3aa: CASSSFMGDTQYF; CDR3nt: TGTGCCAGCAGCTCGTTCATGGGAGATACGCAGTATTTT
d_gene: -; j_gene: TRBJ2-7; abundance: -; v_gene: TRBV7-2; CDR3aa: CASSRTGGQGYEQYF; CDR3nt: TGTGCCAGCAGCCGTACAGGAGGCCAGGGGTACGAGCAGTACTTC
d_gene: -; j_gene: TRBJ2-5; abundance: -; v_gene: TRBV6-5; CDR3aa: CASTPSGPGTQYF; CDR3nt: TGTGCCAGCACTCCTTCAGGCCCCGGGACCCAGTACTTC
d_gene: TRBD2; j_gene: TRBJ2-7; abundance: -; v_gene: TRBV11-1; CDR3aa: CASSQLAGTYEQYF; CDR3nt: TGTGCCAGCAGCCAACTAGCGGGAACTTACGAGCAGTACTTC
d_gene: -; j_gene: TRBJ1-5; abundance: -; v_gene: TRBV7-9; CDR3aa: CASSLGQGGQPQHF; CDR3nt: TGTGCCAGCAGCTTAGGCCAGGGAGGTCAGCCCCAGCATTTT
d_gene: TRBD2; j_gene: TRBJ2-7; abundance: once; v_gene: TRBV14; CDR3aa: CASSQGTSGIYEQYF; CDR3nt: TGTGCCAGCAGCCAAGGGACTAGCGGCATCTACGAGCAGTACTTC
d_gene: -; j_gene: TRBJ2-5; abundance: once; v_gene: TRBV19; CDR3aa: CASSIGSGFQETQYF; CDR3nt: TGTGCCAGTAGTATAGGATCAGGCTTCCAAGAGACCCAGTACTTC
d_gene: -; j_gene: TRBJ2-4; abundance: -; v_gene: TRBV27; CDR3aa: CASSPRVF; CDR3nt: TGTGCCAGCAGCCCCCGGGTGTTC
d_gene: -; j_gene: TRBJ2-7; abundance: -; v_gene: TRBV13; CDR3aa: CASSLVRAGRYEQYF; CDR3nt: TGTGCCAGCAGCTTAGTGAGGGCGGGCCGCTACGAGCAGTACTTC
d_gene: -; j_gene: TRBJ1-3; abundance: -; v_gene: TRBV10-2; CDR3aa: CASRMAGSGNTIYF; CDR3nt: TGCGCCAGCAGGATGGCAGGGTCAGGAAACACCATATATTTT
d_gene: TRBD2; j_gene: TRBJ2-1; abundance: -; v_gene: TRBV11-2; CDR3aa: CASSLDGALAYNEQFF; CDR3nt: TGTGCCAGCAGCTTAGATGGGGCACTAGCGTACAATGAGCAGTTCTTC
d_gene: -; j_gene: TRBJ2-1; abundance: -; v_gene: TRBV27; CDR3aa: CASSSPIRQAYNEQFF; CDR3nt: TGTGCCAGCAGTTCCCCCATAAGGCAGGCCTACAATGAGCAGTTCTTC
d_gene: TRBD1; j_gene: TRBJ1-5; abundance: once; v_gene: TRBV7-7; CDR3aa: CASSCWDSQPYSNQPQHF; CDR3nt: TGTGCCAGCAGCTGCTGGGACAGCCAACCTTATAGCAATCAGCCCCAGCATTTT
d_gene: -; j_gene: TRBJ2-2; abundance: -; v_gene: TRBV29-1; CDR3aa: CSVDSVNTGELFF; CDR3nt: TGCAGCGTTGACAGCGTGAACACCGGGGAGCTGTTTTTT